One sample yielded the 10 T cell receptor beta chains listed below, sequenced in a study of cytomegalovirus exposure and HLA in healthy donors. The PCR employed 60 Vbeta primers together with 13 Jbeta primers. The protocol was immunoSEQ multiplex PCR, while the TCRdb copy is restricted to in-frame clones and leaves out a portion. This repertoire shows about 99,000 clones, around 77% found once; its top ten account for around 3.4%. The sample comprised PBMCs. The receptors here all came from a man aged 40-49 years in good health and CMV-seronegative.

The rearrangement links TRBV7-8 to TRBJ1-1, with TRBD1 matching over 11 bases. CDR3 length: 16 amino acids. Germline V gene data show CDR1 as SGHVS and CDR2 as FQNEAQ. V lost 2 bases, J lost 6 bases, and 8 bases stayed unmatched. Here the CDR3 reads CASSLLLGQGDPEAFF. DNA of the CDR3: TGTGCCAGCAGCTTACTCCTGGGACAGGGGGACCCTGAAGCTTTCTTT.

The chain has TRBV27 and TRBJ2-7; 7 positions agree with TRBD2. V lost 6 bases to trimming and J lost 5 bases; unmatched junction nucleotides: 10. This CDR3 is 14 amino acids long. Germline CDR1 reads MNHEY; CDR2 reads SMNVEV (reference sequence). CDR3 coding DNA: TGTGCCAGCAGCCGTCCGGGGGGTGGGGACGAGCAGTACTTC. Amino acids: CASSRPGGGDEQYF.

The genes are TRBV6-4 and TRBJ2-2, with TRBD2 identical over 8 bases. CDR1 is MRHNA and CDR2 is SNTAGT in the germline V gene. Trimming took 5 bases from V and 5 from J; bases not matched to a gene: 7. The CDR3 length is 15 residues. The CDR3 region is CASSPGGAGTGELFF. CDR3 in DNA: TGTGCCAGCAGTCCCGGGGGGGCGGGAACCGGGGAGCTGTTTTTT.

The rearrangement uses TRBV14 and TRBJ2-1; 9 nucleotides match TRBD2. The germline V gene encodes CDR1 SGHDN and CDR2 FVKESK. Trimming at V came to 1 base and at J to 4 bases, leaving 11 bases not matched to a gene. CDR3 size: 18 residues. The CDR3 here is CASSQVSAGGPLYNEQFF. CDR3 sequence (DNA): TGTGCCAGCAGCCAAGTATCGGCGGGAGGGCCCCTTTACAATGAGCAGTTCTTC.

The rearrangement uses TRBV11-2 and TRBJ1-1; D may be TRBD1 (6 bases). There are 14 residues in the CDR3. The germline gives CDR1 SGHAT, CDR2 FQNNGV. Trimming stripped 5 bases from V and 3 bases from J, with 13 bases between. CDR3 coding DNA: TGTGCCAGCAGCGAAGCGGGGGCCTACACTGAAGCTTTCTTT. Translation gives CASSEAGAYTEAFF.

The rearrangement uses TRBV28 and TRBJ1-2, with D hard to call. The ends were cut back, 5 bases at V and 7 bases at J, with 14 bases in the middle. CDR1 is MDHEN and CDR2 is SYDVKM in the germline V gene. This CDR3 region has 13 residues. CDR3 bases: TGTGCCAGCAGTCCGACTGGGGAGACTGGCTACACCTTC. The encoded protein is CASSPTGETGYTF.

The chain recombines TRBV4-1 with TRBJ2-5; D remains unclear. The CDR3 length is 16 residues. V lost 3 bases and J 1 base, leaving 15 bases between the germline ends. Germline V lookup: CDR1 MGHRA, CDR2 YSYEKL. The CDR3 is CASSHPISHIQETQYF. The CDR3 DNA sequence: TGCGCCAGCAGCCACCCCATTTCACACATCCAAGAGACCCAGTACTTC.

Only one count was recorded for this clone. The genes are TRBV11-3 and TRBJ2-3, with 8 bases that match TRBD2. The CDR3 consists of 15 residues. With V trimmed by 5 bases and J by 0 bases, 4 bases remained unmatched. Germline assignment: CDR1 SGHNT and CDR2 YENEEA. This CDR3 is CASSVGLASTDTQYF. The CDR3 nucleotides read TGTGCCAGCAGCGTCGGACTAGCTAGCACAGATACGCAGTATTTT.

The CDR3 coding sequence is TGTGCCAGCAGCGAAAGGCCGGGGTACCAGCCCCAGCATTTT. Its protein product is CASSERPGYQPQHF. The chain has TRBV7-3 and TRBJ1-5; no definite D call. Germline values: CDR1 SGHTA, CDR2 FQGTGA. The CDR3 runs 14 residues. V lost 5 bases and J 7 bases, leaving 15 bases between the germline ends. The full variable domain, its missing parts supplied by reference TRBV7-3 and TRBJ1-5, is GAGVSQTPSNKVTEKGKYVELRCDPISGHTALYWYRQSLGQGPEFLIYFQGTGAADDSGLPNDRFFAVRPEGSVSTLKIQRTERGDSAVYLCASSERPGYQPQHFGDGTRLSIL.

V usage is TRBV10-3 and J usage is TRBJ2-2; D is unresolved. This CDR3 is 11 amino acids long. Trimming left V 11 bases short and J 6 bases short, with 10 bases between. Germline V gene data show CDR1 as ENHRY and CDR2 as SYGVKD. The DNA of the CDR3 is TGTGCCTCGGGTATGGCCGGGGAGCTGTTTTTT. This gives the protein CASGMAGELFF.